The 32 T cell receptor beta chains presented below share a single source sample, sequenced in a study of CD8 T cells in Susac syndrome. Roughly 0.45 to 1 ug RNA was reverse transcribed with random hexamers. TCRdb fed the immunoSEQ multiplex PCR reads into MiXCR, producing one record per CDR3 protein. The repertoire has some 170,000 distinct CDR3 sequences, roughly 94% of them found once; the top ten carry around 0.094%. Material: CD4+ T cells from PBMCs. The receptors come from a human donor with Susac syndrome.

In this sample, this clonotype turned up once. The gene calls are TRBV4-3 and TRBJ1-2; D call uncertain. CDR1 and CDR2 from the germline V gene are LGHNA and YSLEER. This CDR3 is 13 amino acids long. V was shortened by 3 bases and J by 4 bases, with 9 bases between the two germline ends. Here the CDR3 reads CASSQDYSYGYTF. The CDR3 bases are TGCGCCAGCAGCCAGGATTATTCCTATGGCTACACCTTC.

The rearrangement links TRBV28 to TRBJ2-2; unclear D gene. This CDR3 is built from 12 residues. The germline V and J ends were trimmed by 2 bases and 6 bases, with 4 bases remaining between them. Germline values: CDR1 MDHEN, CDR2 SYDVKM. CDR3 bases: TGTGCCAGCAGTTTAGTCCCCGGGGAGCTGTTTTTT. It is translated as CASSLVPGELFF.

This chain connects TRBV12-3 or TRBV12-4 to TRBJ2-7, with 12 bases that match TRBD1. The CDR3 contains 16 residues. V was clipped by 6 bases and J by 5 bases; unmatched bases: 11. Here the CDR3 DNA reads TGTGCCAGCAGCTCCGGGACAGGGGGCGTGATGGACGAGCAGTACTTC. Translated, it gives CASSSGTGGVMDEQYF.

The J gene is TRBJ2-1, the V gene TRBV5-1; 13 positions agree with TRBD2. This CDR3 spans 16 amino acids. V was pared by 4 bases and J by 8 bases, with 9 bases of the junction left unmatched. CDR1 SGHRS and CDR2 YFSETQ come from the germline V gene. The CDR3 spells CASSPTQLAGGHEQFF. The CDR3 DNA reads TGCGCCAGCAGCCCGACTCAACTAGCGGGAGGGCATGAGCAGTTCTTC.

The chain uses TRBV6-2 or TRBV6-3 and TRBJ1-5; possibly TRBD1 for D (6 bases). V was cut by 6 bases and J by 3 bases, with 12 bases left in between. The CDR3 sequence is 14 residues long. Germline CDR1 reads MNHEY; CDR2 reads SVGEGT. The CDR3 reads CASSRTDLNQPQHF. As DNA, the CDR3 is TGTGCCAGCAGCCGGACAGATCTCAATCAGCCCCAGCATTTT.

V gene TRBV7-2 combines with J gene TRBJ1-4, with D hard to call. CDR3 size: 12 residues. Germline V gives CDR1 SGHTA, CDR2 FQGNSA. V was pared by 5 bases and J by 1 base, with 2 bases between. Here the CDR3 reads CASSITNEKLFF. CDR3 coding DNA: TGTGCCAGCAGCATAACTAATGAAAAACTGTTTTTT.

The chain uses TRBV28 and TRBJ2-2; TRBD1 aligns across 8 bases. This CDR3 region has 14 residues. Looked up from germline, CDR1 is MDHEN and CDR2 is SYDVKM. CDR3 DNA: TGTGGGGCTGGGCAGGGGGCGGTCACCGGGGAGCTGTTTTTT. It translates to CGAGQGAVTGELFF.

J is TRBJ2-7 and V is TRBV28; a weak D match, TRBD1 (6 bases). Trimming took 4 bases from V and 3 from J, leaving 10 bases between them. The CDR3 loop spans 13 amino acids. The germline CDR1 and CDR2 sequences are MDHEN and SYDVKM. CDR3 amino acids: CASSSGTHYEQYF. CDR3 bases: TGTGCCAGCAGTTCCGGGACACACTACGAGCAGTACTTC. The full variable domain, completed using reference TRBV28 and TRBJ2-7, is DVKVTQSSRYLVKRTGEKVFLECVQDMDHENMFWYRQDPGLGLRLIYFSYDVKMKEKGDIPEGYSVSREKKERFSLILESASTNQTSMYLCASSSGTHYEQYFGPGTRLTVT.

The chain recombines TRBV5-4 with TRBJ2-1; 10 nucleotides agree with TRBD2. Germline CDR1 SGHNT, CDR2 YYREEE (reference sequence). The CDR3 extends over 16 amino acids. J gave up 2 bases and V 0 bases, and 2 bases lay outside the gene matches. The CDR3 reads CASSLGLAGTYNEQFF. In nucleotides, the CDR3 is TGTGCCAGCAGCTTGGGACTAGCGGGCACCTACAATGAGCAGTTCTTC.

V and J are TRBV7-9 and TRBJ1-2; 7 bases are shared with TRBD1. The J segment lost 3 bases and the V segment lost 5 bases, leaving 6 bases of the junction unmatched. Per the germline V gene, CDR1 is SEHNR and CDR2 is FQNEAQ (reference sequence). CDR3 length equals 14 residues. CDR3 DNA: TGTGCCAGCAGCCTCCGACAGGGTGACTATGGCTACACCTTC. Translation: CASSLRQGDYGYTF.

This sequence joins TRBV30 and TRBJ2-2, with 11 bases identical to TRBD1. Germline V gene lookup returns CDR1 GTSNPN and CDR2 SVGIG (reference sequence). The CDR3 spans 16 residues. Unmatched junction bases numbered 3, after V lost 1 base and J lost 2 bases. The CDR3 DNA sequence: TGTGCCTGGAGTGGTCGGACAGGGGGCAACACCGGGGAGCTGTTTTTT. Translating it yields CAWSGRTGGNTGELFF.

The table lists this clonotype with a count of one. V and J are TRBV5-1 and TRBJ1-2; D remains unclear. The CDR3 has 13 amino acids. The germline V gene has CDR1 SGHRS and CDR2 YFSETQ. Trimming cost V 0 bases and J 2 bases, with 5 bases left between them. CDR3 sequence reads: CASSLAQNYGYTF. As DNA, the CDR3 is TGCGCCAGCAGCTTGGCACAGAACTATGGCTACACCTTC. Based on the CDR3 plus reference TRBV5-1 and TRBJ1-2, the full variable domain is KAGVTQTPRYLIKTRGQQVTLSCSPISGHRSVSWYQQTPGQGLQFLFEYFSETQRNKGNFPGRFSGRQFSNSRSEMNVSTLELGDSALYLCASSLAQNYGYTFGSGTRLTVV.

The chain has TRBV4-1 and TRBJ1-5; D ambiguous. Between the trimmed V and J ends, which lost 0 bases and 0 bases, there was a span of 24 bases. CDR3 size: 21 residues. Germline lookup yields CDR1 MGHRA and CDR2 YSYEKL. The CDR3 sequence is CASSQDPFMGRVFHSNQPQHF. CDR3 bases: TGCGCCAGCAGCCAAGACCCCTTCATGGGTCGGGTTTTCCATAGCAATCAGCCCCAGCATTTT.

The chain joins TRBV5-4 to TRBJ2-6; D not resolved. The V gene's germline CDR1 is SGHNT and CDR2 YYREEE (reference sequence). The CDR3 covers 13 residues. Trimming removed 6 bases at V and 4 bases at J, with 8 bases between. DNA of the CDR3: TGTGCCAGCACCCCCGACGGGGCCAACGTCCTGACTTTC. As protein: CASTPDGANVLTF.

This clonotype appeared once. The chain is built from TRBV30 and TRBJ2-5; D may be TRBD2 (5 bases). Germline-derived CDR1 and CDR2 are GTSNPN and SVGIG (reference sequence). The CDR3 totals 13 residues. Trimming cost V 2 bases and J 0 bases, with 7 bases left between them. The CDR3 nucleotides are TGTGCCTGGAGTCCGGGGTACCAAGAGACCCAGTACTTC. Encoded protein: CAWSPGYQETQYF.

The chain has TRBV3-1 and TRBJ2-3, with 8 bases matching TRBD2. CDR1 and CDR2 from the germline V gene are LGHDT and YNNKEL (reference sequence). The CDR3 totals 17 residues. J gave up 0 bases and V 3 bases, and 8 bases lay outside the gene matches. CDR3 region: CASSHPGRGASTDTQYF. CDR3 coding DNA: TGTGCCAGCAGCCACCCCGGGAGGGGGGCAAGCACAGATACGCAGTATTTT.

This chain joins TRBV7-2 and TRBJ1-5; possibly TRBD1 for D (5 bases). Germline V gene sequence: CDR1 SGHTA, CDR2 FQGNSA. Between the trimmed V and J ends, which lost 5 bases and 4 bases, there was a span of 12 bases. This CDR3 has 14 residues. DNA for the CDR3: TGTGCCAGCAGCCCCGACAGATGGAATCAGCCCCAGCATTTT. This sequence encodes CASSPDRWNQPQHF. The whole variable domain, remainder taken from reference TRBV7-2 and TRBJ1-5, is GAGVSQSPSNKVTEKGKDVELRCDPISGHTALYWYRQSLGQGLEFLIYFQGNSAPDKSGLPSDRFSAERTGGSVSTLTIQRTQQEDSAVYLCASSPDRWNQPQHFGDGTRLSIL.

V gene TRBV18 combines with J gene TRBJ2-1; 7 bases fit TRBD1. Germline V gene sequence: CDR1 KGHSH, CDR2 LQKENI. The CDR3 is 15 amino acids. With V trimmed by 2 bases and J by 5 bases, 6 bases remained unmatched. The CDR3 nucleotides are TGTGCCAGCTCACCATGGGACAGCACAAACAATGAGCAGTTCTTC. Its translation is CASSPWDSTNNEQFF.

The V call is TRBV14, the J call TRBJ2-1; 7 bases fit TRBD2. The V segment lost 4 bases and the J segment 3 bases; nucleotides outside the gene matches: 9. Germline assignment: CDR1 SGHDN and CDR2 FVKESK. There are 16 residues in the CDR3. Here the CDR3 reads CASSPLGGLDYNEQFF. The CDR3 DNA reads TGTGCCAGCAGCCCTTTAGGAGGACTAGACTACAATGAGCAGTTCTTC.

Comments on this clonotype: One end of the junction is discordant with germline, which a read error may explain. J is TRBJ1-4 and V is TRBV7-9, with 7 bases matching TRBD1. This CDR3 region has 12 residues. Germline CDR1 and CDR2: SEHNR and FQNEAQ (reference sequence). The CDR3 region has the DNA TGTGCCAGCAGCTTACGGGGACAGCCTAAGGCTTTT. Amino acid sequence: CASSLRGQPKAF. The variable domain in full, completed from reference TRBV7-9 and TRBJ1-4, reads DTGVSQNPRHKITKRGQNVTFRCDPISEHNRLYWYRQTLGQGPEFLTYFQNEAQLEKSRLLSDRFSAERPKGSFSTLEIQRTEQGDSAMYLCASSLRGQPKAFGSGTQLSVL.

This chain joins TRBV29-1 and TRBJ1-1, with D possibly matching TRBD1 (5 bases). Trimming removed 0 bases from V and 1 base from J, with 15 bases in between. The V gene's germline CDR1 is SQVTM and CDR2 ANQGSEA. This CDR3 comprises 16 residues. This chain's CDR3 is CSVEDIGRQGNTEAFF. The DNA of the CDR3 is TGCAGCGTTGAAGATATCGGTCGGCAGGGGAACACTGAAGCTTTCTTT.

The V and J genes are TRBV29-1 and TRBJ1-2; TRBD1 aligns across 8 bases. CDR1 and CDR2 (germline): SQVTM, ANQGSEA. Germline trimming cut 1 base from V and 7 bases from J; bases unmatched to any gene: 8. The CDR3 length is 14 residues. The CDR3 sequence: CSVEVGQGASGYTF. For the CDR3, the DNA is TGCAGCGTTGAAGTCGGGCAGGGGGCCTCTGGCTACACCTTC.

The chain employs TRBV7-9 and TRBJ2-3, with 8 bases fitting TRBD2. This CDR3 contains 16 residues. V lost 1 base and J lost 2; bases outside the gene matches: 5. CDR1 and CDR2 from the germline V gene are SEHNR and FQNEAQ (reference sequence). Here the CDR3 DNA reads TGTGCCAGCAGCTTAGTAGCGGGGCCTTACACAGATACGCAGTATTTT. It codes for CASSLVAGPYTDTQYF.

J is TRBJ1-2 and V is TRBV27, with 8 positions matching TRBD1. The V gene end was trimmed by 6 bases and the J gene end by 4 bases; junction bases not matched to a gene: 7. CDR3 length equals 14 residues. The germline V gene has CDR1 MNHEY and CDR2 SMNVEV (reference sequence). DNA of the CDR3: TGTGCCAGCAGGGACAGGGCGCGCGGCTATGGCTACACCTTC. Amino acids: CASRDRARGYGYTF.

V and J are TRBV29-1 and TRBJ1-1; D uncertain. The CDR3 consists of 12 residues. CDR1 and CDR2 from the germline V gene are SQVTM and ANQGSEA. The V and J ends lost 3 bases and 10 bases respectively, with 15 bases between them. The CDR3 protein is CSVEVMSRRAFF. The CDR3 coding sequence is TGCAGCGTTGAGGTTATGAGTCGCCGAGCTTTCTTT.

Only one count was recorded for this clonotype. V usage is TRBV3-1 and J usage is TRBJ1-2; D is unclear. This CDR3 has 12 amino acids. Germline assignment: CDR1 LGHDT and CDR2 YNNKEL (reference sequence). Trimming stripped 1 base from V and 8 bases from J, with 8 bases between. The CDR3 region is CASSQGQDGYTF. The CDR3 DNA reads TGTGCCAGCAGCCAAGGGCAGGACGGCTACACCTTC.

The genes are TRBV5-1 and TRBJ2-1, with D unresolved. V shed 4 bases and J shed 5 bases, with 13 bases lying between them. CDR1 and CDR2 (germline): SGHRS, YFSETQ. The CDR3 totals 14 residues. The CDR3 DNA is TGCGCCAGCAGCCCGGCCCTCGGAGACAATGAGCAGTTCTTC. Amino acids: CASSPALGDNEQFF. The whole variable domain, filled in from reference TRBV5-1 and TRBJ2-1, reads KAGVTQTPRYLIKTRGQQVTLSCSPISGHRSVSWYQQTPGQGLQFLFEYFSETQRNKGNFPGRFSGRQFSNSRSEMNVSTLELGDSALYLCASSPALGDNEQFFGPGTRLTVL.

The count of this clonotype is one. The chain joins TRBV20-1 to TRBJ2-7; 12 bases line up with TRBD2. This CDR3 has 16 residues. V shed 6 bases, J shed 5 bases, and the junction held 14 bases outside the gene matches. The V gene's germline CDR1 is DFQATT and CDR2 SNEGSKA (reference sequence). This CDR3 reads CSAPSQTSGRTNEQYF. CDR3 bases: TGCAGTGCCCCAAGCCAGACTAGCGGGAGAACCAACGAGCAGTACTTC.

The chain is built from TRBV3-1 and TRBJ2-5; the D call may be TRBD1 or TRBD2 (6 bases each). Per germline, CDR1 LGHDT and CDR2 YNNKEL (reference sequence). CDR3 size: 14 residues. The germline V and J ends were trimmed by 4 bases and 1 base, with 10 bases remaining between them. The CDR3 loop reads CASSPGGLQETQYF. The CDR3 DNA reads TGTGCCAGCAGCCCCGGGGGCCTCCAAGAGACCCAGTACTTC.

V usage is TRBV29-1 and J usage is TRBJ1-1; D gene unclear. The V end lost 4 bases, the J end lost 5 bases, and 14 bases lay between the germline ends. CDR3 length: 13 residues. Germline lookup yields CDR1 SQVTM and CDR2 ANQGSEA. The CDR3 nucleotides read TGCAGCGTTGTAGGGTTGTTTTTAACTGAAGCTTTCTTT. Amino acids: CSVVGLFLTEAFF.

The chain has TRBV20-1 and TRBJ2-4, with D perhaps matching TRBD2 (6 bases). Trimming took off 1 base at V and 7 bases at J, with 17 bases between the two ends. Germline assignment: CDR1 DFQATT and CDR2 SNEGSKA (reference sequence). This CDR3 has 15 amino acids. CDR3 bases: TGCAGTGCTAGAGTTGGGGGACGGGGGACGAACATTCAGTACTTC. It is translated as CSARVGGRGTNIQYF.

The chain combines TRBV30 with TRBJ2-5; D remains ambiguous. The germline V gene encodes CDR1 GTSNPN and CDR2 SVGIG (reference sequence). The length of the CDR3 is 16 residues. The V end lost 0 bases, the J end lost 0 bases, and 14 bases lay between the germline ends. The CDR3 protein is CAWSVGSSPYQETQYF. The CDR3 DNA reads TGTGCCTGGAGTGTAGGAAGTAGCCCGTACCAAGAGACCCAGTACTTC. The full variable domain, its missing parts supplied by reference TRBV30 and TRBJ2-5, is SQTIHQWPATLVQPVGSPLSLECTVEGTSNPNLYWYRQAAGRGLQLLFYSVGIGQISSEVPQNLSASRPQDRQFILSSKKLLLSDSGFYLCAWSVGSSPYQETQYFGPGTRLLVL.